These 5 T cell receptor beta chains came from one sample sequenced in a study of identical twins. Each CDR3 protein gets one entry after TCRdb re-called the 5' RACE reads with MiXCR. The sample has approximately 300,000 distinct CDR3 sequences; nearly 9.5% are singletons. The same specimen was also included in a second study, on yellow fever vaccine responses in identical twins.

Sample: CD8+ T cells sorted from blood. All receptors derive from a woman in her late teens or twenties in good health.

This clonotype has just a few counts. The CDR3 coding sequence is TGTGCCAGCAGTTTACCCTCCGGGCGGAGTGAGCAGTTCTTC. Translating gives CASSLPSGRSEQFF. The J gene is TRBJ2-1, the V gene TRBV27; the D is unclear. Germline loops: CDR1 MNHEY, CDR2 SMNVEV (reference sequence). Trimming took off 2 bases at V and 9 bases at J, with 14 bases between the two ends. The CDR3 covers 14 residues.

This clonotype showed up just a few times. The gene calls are TRBV6-5 and TRBJ2-7; perhaps TRBD1 as D (5 bases). Germline CDR1 MNHEY, CDR2 SVGAGI. The CDR3 covers 12 residues. V lost 6 bases to trimming and J lost 6 bases, with 12 bases between them. Here the CDR3 DNA reads TGTGCCAGCAGAGGGGTTAGGGCCGAGCAGTACTTC. It specifies CASRGVRAEQYF.

This clonotype has at least ten counts. The J gene is TRBJ2-1, the V gene TRBV27; D is ambiguous. Germline CDR1 and CDR2: MNHEY and SMNVEV (reference sequence). The CDR3 covers 17 residues. V lost 1 base and J 0 bases, leaving 13 bases between the germline ends. The CDR3 loop reads CASSLFASLRSYNEQFF. In DNA form, the CDR3 reads TGTGCCAGCAGTTTATTCGCCAGCCTACGCTCCTACAATGAGCAGTTCTTC.

Only a few counts were recorded for this clonotype. The chain employs TRBV5-6 and TRBJ2-7, with D possibly called TRBD1 or TRBD2 (5 bases each). CDR1 is SGHDT, CDR2 YYEEEE, per germline. Deletions cut 4 bases from V and 3 bases from J, with 11 bases between. CDR3 length: 13 residues. CDR3 sequence reads: CASSQRGYYEQYF. DNA of the CDR3: TGTGCCAGCAGCCAGAGGGGATACTACGAGCAGTACTTC.

This clonotype was detected only a few times. The rearrangement links TRBV15 to TRBJ2-5, with D perhaps TRBD1 or TRBD2 (5 bases each). Looked up from germline, CDR1 is LNHNV and CDR2 is YYDKDF (reference sequence). V lost 5 bases and J 1 base, leaving 11 bases between the germline ends. The CDR3 length is 14 residues. This chain's CDR3 is CATSLWDGQETQYF. The DNA of the CDR3 is TGTGCCACCAGCTTATGGGACGGCCAAGAGACCCAGTACTTC.